The 18 T cell receptor beta chains in this list originate from one sample, sequenced in a study of technical replicates of blood from a few donors. Clones were read by immunoSEQ multiplex PCR, and TCRdb kept only the in-frame ones, dropping some. This table has 62,000 or so clones, around 87% appearing once. The sequencing sample was made of PBMCs. All receptors derive from a human donor in good health. Some clones in this sample may be carry-over from other donors' samples.

This clone appeared a single time. V gene TRBV27 combines with J gene TRBJ2-5, with 8 nucleotides matching TRBD1. There are 14 residues in the CDR3. The ends lost 5 bases at V and 5 bases at J; junction bases unmatched: 7. The germline CDR1 and CDR2 sequences are MNHEY and SMNVEV (reference sequence). CDR3 protein: CASSIRQGLETQYF. The CDR3 DNA reads as TGTGCCAGCAGTATTAGACAGGGGCTGGAGACCCAGTACTTC.

Only a few counts were recorded for this clone. The chain is built from TRBV2 and TRBJ1-2; D unresolved. Germline CDR1 reads SNHLY; CDR2 reads FYNNEI. The CDR3 is made up of 14 amino acids. Trimming left V 4 bases short and J 0 bases short, with 9 bases between. CDR3: CASSGGHPNYGYTF. In DNA form, the CDR3 reads TGTGCCAGCAGTGGAGGTCACCCTAACTATGGCTACACCTTC.

The rearrangement uses TRBV6-1 and TRBJ2-3; D unclear. Germline CDR1 MNHNS, CDR2 SASEGT. V dropped 3 bases and J dropped 0 bases, with 7 bases sitting between them. The CDR3 runs 14 residues. The CDR3 spells CASSEGYSTDTQYF. Written as DNA, the CDR3 is TGTGCCAGCAGTGAGGGCTATAGCACAGATACGCAGTATTTT.

This chain links TRBV6-5 with TRBJ1-3; D unresolved. The CDR3 is 11 residues long. The germline gives CDR1 MNHEY, CDR2 SVGAGI. V lost 5 bases and J 9 bases, leaving 8 bases between the germline ends. The CDR3 sequence is CASSGGVTIYF. In DNA, the CDR3 is TGTGCCAGCAGTGGCGGCGTCACCATATATTTT.

This clone was found once. This chain connects TRBV6-1 to TRBJ1-5; D is uncertain. Per germline, CDR1 MNHNS and CDR2 SASEGT. The CDR3 consists of 13 residues. V was pared by 3 bases and J by 0 bases, with 3 bases between. The CDR3 loop reads CASSEYSNQPQHF. DNA of the CDR3: TGTGCCAGCAGTGAGTATAGCAATCAGCCCCAGCATTTT.

This clone was counted between two and nine times. The rearrangement links TRBV30 to TRBJ1-2; 7 positions match TRBD1. The V gene end was trimmed by 1 base and the J gene end by 5 bases; junction bases not matched to a gene: 4. CDR3 length: 13 amino acids. Germline lookup yields CDR1 GTSNPN and CDR2 SVGIG (reference sequence). The CDR3 sequence is CAWSEGARYGYTF. CDR3 coding DNA: TGTGCCTGGAGTGAGGGGGCAAGGTATGGCTACACCTTC.

The chain is built from TRBV12-5 and TRBJ2-2; D is possibly TRBD1 (6 bases). CDR1 and CDR2 (germline): LGHNT, FRNRAP. The CDR3 contains 16 residues. Trimming shortened V by 4 bases and J by 0 bases, and 12 bases separated the two germline ends. The CDR3 DNA sequence: TGTGCTAGTGGTTACCCCGACAGGTCGAACACCGGGGAGCTGTTTTTT. Protein sequence: CASGYPDRSNTGELFF.

This clone appeared a single time. The chain uses TRBV29-1 and TRBJ1-2; unclear D gene. CDR1 and CDR2 (germline): SQVTM, ANQGSEA. The V end lost 3 bases, the J end lost 6 bases, and 20 bases lay between the germline ends. The CDR3 sequence is 15 residues long. This CDR3 reads CSVEGRSQFLNGYTF. CDR3 nucleotides: TGCAGCGTTGAGGGGAGGTCGCAGTTTTTGAATGGCTACACCTTC.

The chain joins TRBV6-1 to TRBJ2-3; D remains unclear. CDR3 size: 14 residues. The germline gives CDR1 MNHNS, CDR2 SASEGT. V lost 6 bases, J lost 4 bases, and 14 bases lay in between. The CDR3 DNA reads as TGTGCCAGCAGCGACTGGATGGCGGCAGATACGCAGTATTTT. This sequence encodes CASSDWMAADTQYF.

V is TRBV5-1 and J is TRBJ2-7; tentative D call: TRBD1 (6 bases). Trimming took 0 bases from V and 3 from J, leaving 10 bases between them. The length of the CDR3 is 14 residues. Germline loops: CDR1 SGHRS, CDR2 YFSETQ. The CDR3 here is CASSLVGANYEQYF. Written as DNA, the CDR3 is TGCGCCAGCAGCTTGGTGGGGGCTAACTACGAGCAGTACTTC.

The chain combines TRBV12-5 with TRBJ2-5; 13 nucleotides align to TRBD2. The CDR3 runs to 16 residues. J gave up 5 bases and V 2 bases, and 5 bases lay outside the gene matches. Germline lookup yields CDR1 LGHNT and CDR2 FRNRAP. CDR3 DNA sequence: TGTGCTAGTGGTTTGCCGAGGACTAGCGGGGGTGAGACCCAGTACTTC. This codes for CASGLPRTSGGETQYF.

The V and J genes are TRBV11-2 and TRBJ2-7, with D possibly matching TRBD1 (6 bases). CDR1 SGHAT and CDR2 FQNNGV come from the germline V gene. The CDR3 is 18 residues long. V was pared by 1 base and J by 6 bases, with 25 bases between. CDR3 nucleotides: TGTGCCAGCAGCTTAGCACCATCGAATGGGGGCGAGGTTCTCGAGCAGTACTTC. Its protein is CASSLAPSNGGEVLEQYF.

The genes are TRBV5-1 and TRBJ2-7; D remains ambiguous. CDR3 length equals 15 residues. The V end lost 0 bases, the J end lost 3 bases, and 13 bases lay between the germline ends. Germline V lookup: CDR1 SGHRS, CDR2 YFSETQ. CDR3 bases: TGCGCCAGCAGCTTGGTAGCCTCCCCGGGCTACGAGCAGTACTTC. Amino acids: CASSLVASPGYEQYF.

The rearrangement joins TRBV6-5 to TRBJ2-7, with TRBD1 matching 7 bases. V gave up 6 bases and J gave up 5 bases; unmatched junction bases: 7. CDR1 is MNHEY, CDR2 SVGAGI, per germline. The CDR3 length is 13 residues. The CDR3 nucleotides read TGTGCCAGCAGACAAGGACAGGAGCACGAGCAGTACTTC. It specifies CASRQGQEHEQYF.

This clone was detected a few times. Other DNA sequences within the sample encode an identical CDR3. The rearrangement links TRBV6-6 to TRBJ2-7; TRBD2 aligns across 8 bases. Germline V gene lookup returns CDR1 MNHNY and CDR2 SVGAGI (reference sequence). The CDR3 spans 14 residues. Trimming took 2 bases from V and 1 from J; bases not matched to a gene: 1. CDR3: CASSYGGRSYEQYF. The CDR3 DNA is TGTGCCAGCAGTTACGGCGGGAGGTCCTACGAGCAGTACTTC.

A single count supports this clone. The genes are TRBV19 and TRBJ2-3; 8 bases match TRBD2. CDR3 length equals 16 residues. Germline loops: CDR1 LNHDA, CDR2 SQIVND (reference sequence). V lost 3 bases to trimming and J lost 2 bases; unmatched junction nucleotides: 7. The CDR3 DNA is TGTGCCAGTAGTATCGGGACTAGAGGACACACAGATACGCAGTATTTT. Protein: CASSIGTRGHTDTQYF.

The chain has TRBV5-1 and TRBJ1-2, with 9 bases aligning to TRBD1. The CDR3 runs to 14 residues. The V and J ends lost 0 bases and 6 bases, in that order; junction bases with no gene match: 3. CDR1 is SGHRS, CDR2 YFSETQ, per germline. The CDR3 loop is CASSLVQGADGYTF. CDR3 in DNA: TGCGCCAGCAGCTTGGTACAGGGGGCAGATGGCTACACCTTC.

The chain is built from TRBV7-8 and TRBJ2-7, with D perhaps matching TRBD1 (5 bases). CDR3 length equals 14 residues. CDR1 is SGHVS, CDR2 FQNEAQ, per germline. V was shortened by 5 bases and J by 13 bases, with 24 bases between the two germline ends. The CDR3 coding sequence is TGTGCCAGCAGCCTATCCCTGACACAGCCTGGGGCTTACTTC. Protein: CASSLSLTQPGAYF.